Described below is a single T cell receptor beta chain sequence and its context. In the authors' workflow: Researchers report that nucleated cell counts were estimated from reference gene primer amplification. Repertoires were generated with immunoSEQ multiplex PCR, while TCRdb's copy carries only in-frame clones and drops some. The DNA gave D and trimming, while V, J and clone size come from that table. The repertoire holds 350,000 or so clones, 90% seen once, with 6% to 7.5% in the top ten. Trimming took 4 bases from V and 5 from J, leaving 13 bases between them. Germline CDR1 is SGDLS and CDR2 is YYNGEE. This CDR3 has 14 amino acids. The data were taken from a study of blood T cell repertoires in COVID-19. Looking at the study overall: Sample material is recorded as cDNA or gDNA derived from T cells, B-cell-depleted T cells, or PBMCs.

The gene calls are TRBV9 and TRBJ2-1; D is possibly TRBD2 (6 bases). The source is a man aged 18 to 29 with active or convalescent COVID-19. Sequencing was done on a sample of peripheral blood. The CDR3 is CASSLGGSHNEQFF. Written as DNA, the CDR3 is TGTGCCAGCAGCCTCGGGGGATCTCACAATGAGCAGTTCTTC.